A single sample gave rise to the 20 T cell receptor beta chains below, sequenced in a study of blood T cell repertoires in COVID-19. TCRdb keeps only in-frame clones here, not all; method: immunoSEQ multiplex PCR. The sample has roughly 120,000 clones, approximately 81% seen once. Sequencing was done on a sample of peripheral blood. These receptors all come from a woman of 80 years or more with acute or convalescent COVID-19.

The chain couples TRBV2 to TRBJ1-6; TRBD1 might be the D (6 bases). CDR1 SNHLY and CDR2 FYNNEI come from the germline V gene. This CDR3 region has 12 residues. V lost 5 bases and J lost 8, with 7 bases in between. CDR3 nucleotide sequence: TGTGCCAGCAGTTACAGGGATTCACCCCTCCACTTT. Protein sequence: CASSYRDSPLHF.

The rearrangement links TRBV6-5 to TRBJ1-4; TRBD1 agrees at 7 bases. The V segment lost 5 bases and the J segment 5 bases; nucleotides outside the gene matches: 8. The V gene's germline CDR1 is MNHEY and CDR2 SVGAGI. The CDR3 sequence is 15 residues long. The CDR3 loop reads CASSRDRDSNEKLFF. The CDR3 nucleotides are TGTGCCAGCAGTCGGGACCGGGACAGCAATGAAAAACTGTTTTTT.

The rearrangement joins TRBV2 to TRBJ1-6, with 9 bases fitting TRBD1. The germline V gene encodes CDR1 SNHLY and CDR2 FYNNEI. The CDR3 contains 14 residues. V was clipped by 7 bases and J by 8 bases; unmatched bases: 6. CDR3 nucleotides: TGTGCCAGCAAAGGGACAGGGAGGGATTCACCCCTCCACTTT. Amino acid sequence: CASKGTGRDSPLHF.

The chain recombines TRBV3-1 (or the pseudogene TRBV3-2) with TRBJ1-2; 7 bases map to TRBD1. Germline V gene data show CDR1 as LGHDT and CDR2 as YNNKEL (reference sequence). With 6 bases clipped from V and 3 bases from J, the junction kept 4 bases outside the gene matches. The CDR3 contains 13 residues. The CDR3, as DNA: TGTGCCAGCAGGCCAGGGGGGCACTATGGCTACACCTTC. The encoded protein is CASRPGGHYGYTF.

The rearrangement uses TRBV11-2 and TRBJ2-1; TRBD1 aligns across 8 bases. The V gene end was trimmed by 1 base and the J gene end by 3 bases; junction bases not matched to a gene: 5. Germline CDR1 SGHAT, CDR2 FQNNGV. The CDR3 loop spans 16 amino acids. CDR3: CASSLAEQGGYNEQFF. The CDR3, as DNA: TGTGCCAGCAGCTTAGCGGAACAGGGGGGCTACAATGAGCAGTTCTTC.

This clone showed up just a few times. The J gene is TRBJ2-5, the V gene TRBV7-8; weak D call: TRBD2 (6 bases). The CDR3 is 16 residues long. V dropped 5 bases and J dropped 5 bases, with 21 bases sitting between them. Germline loops: CDR1 SGHVS, CDR2 FQNEAQ. The DNA for the CDR3 is TGTGCCAGCAGCCGCAGGCTTACGGGACTCCGGGAGACCCAGTACTTC. It is translated as CASSRRLTGLRETQYF.

The genes are TRBV29-1 and TRBJ1-2; D call uncertain. The V end was cut by 6 bases, the J end by 2 bases, with 7 bases between. CDR3 size: 11 residues. Germline assignment: CDR1 SQVTM and CDR2 ANQGSEA. The CDR3 sequence: CSVEENYGYTF. The CDR3 DNA reads as TGCAGCGTCGAGGAGAACTATGGCTACACCTTC.

The CDR3 spells CASSFETGGGNTIYF. The CDR3 DNA reads as TGTGCCAGCAGCTTCGAGACAGGGGGGGGAAACACCATATATTTT. J is TRBJ1-3 and V is TRBV9, with 9 bases fitting TRBD1. CDR1 and CDR2 from the germline V gene are SGDLS and YYNGEE. CDR3 length equals 15 residues. V lost 4 bases, J lost 4 bases, and 6 bases stayed unmatched.

Regarding this clone: The sample has other DNA sequences that encode this CDR3 too. V usage is TRBV10-3 and J usage is TRBJ2-5; TRBD2 matches 7 bases. V was clipped by 8 bases and J by 4 bases; unmatched bases: 1. The germline CDR1 and CDR2 sequences are ENHRY and SYGVKD. The CDR3 extends over 11 amino acids. The CDR3 bases are TGTGCCATCGGGGGGGGAGAGACCCAGTACTTC. Translated: CAIGGGETQYF.

The chain employs TRBV4-3 and TRBJ2-4, with D perhaps TRBD1 (5 bases). V lost 0 bases to trimming and J lost 0 bases, with 9 bases between them. Germline values: CDR1 LGHNA, CDR2 YSLEER. The CDR3 is 16 amino acids. CDR3 sequence (DNA): TGCGCCAGCAGCCAAGACAGGGAAAGAGCCAAAAACATTCAGTACTTC. Protein sequence: CASSQDRERAKNIQYF.

A note on this clone: Sequence at one end of the junction differs from germline and may be a read error. The chain joins TRBV14 to TRBJ1-1; TRBD1 might be the D (6 bases). The CDR3 extends over 13 amino acids. Germline CDR1 reads SGHDN; CDR2 reads FVKESK. The CDR3 coding sequence is TGTGCCAGCAGCCAAACGTTTACAGGGCCGCGCCTATTT. This encodes CASSQTFTGPRLF.

This chain's CDR3 is CASSFADRLETQYF. In DNA, the CDR3 is TGTGCCAGCAGTTTCGCCGACAGGCTAGAGACCCAGTACTTC. The chain couples TRBV27 to TRBJ2-5, with D possibly TRBD1 on 6 matching bases. Trimming cost V 3 bases and J 4 bases, with 12 bases left between them. Germline-derived CDR1 and CDR2 are MNHEY and SMNVEV (reference sequence). This CDR3 region has 14 residues.

This clone was seen a single time. The rearrangement joins TRBV7-9 to TRBJ2-1, with TRBD2 matching 14 bases. This CDR3 is 17 amino acids long. The ends lost 3 bases at V and 10 bases at J; junction bases unmatched: 11. The germline V gene has CDR1 SEHNR and CDR2 FQNEAQ (reference sequence). CDR3 nucleotides: TGTGCCAGCAGCTTGAACGAGGGACTAGCGGGGGATCCCGAGCAGTTCTTC. It is translated as CASSLNEGLAGDPEQFF.

This CDR3 is CASSQAGQGANEKLFF. CDR3 in DNA: TGTGCCAGCAGCCAGGCAGGACAGGGGGCAAATGAAAAACTGTTTTTT. The chain carries TRBV4-2 and TRBJ1-4, with 11 nucleotides matching TRBD1. The junction had 5 bases not matched to a gene; V was cut back by 3 bases and J by 5 bases. This CDR3 is built from 16 residues. The germline V gene encodes CDR1 LGHNA and CDR2 YNFKEQ.

V gene TRBV27 combines with J gene TRBJ2-5; 9 bases agree with TRBD2. The CDR3 extends over 19 amino acids. From germline, CDR1 is MNHEY and CDR2 SMNVEV (reference sequence). The V segment lost 0 bases and the J segment 1 base; nucleotides outside the gene matches: 12. The CDR3 protein is CASSLSPPRAGGPQETQYF. The DNA for the CDR3 is TGTGCCAGCAGTTTATCTCCCCCTCGAGCGGGAGGTCCCCAAGAGACCCAGTACTTC.

This clone came up a few times. The rearrangement joins TRBV19 to TRBJ2-2, with TRBD1 identical over 7 bases. The CDR3 length is 14 residues. Losses at the gene ends were 7 bases for V and 0 bases for J; bases not matched to a gene: 2. Germline CDR1 LNHDA, CDR2 SQIVND (reference sequence). The CDR3 DNA reads as TGTGCCAGTATTGGACAGGCGAACACCGGGGAGCTGTTTTTT. This translates into CASIGQANTGELFF. Supplemented by reference TRBV19 and TRBJ2-2, the full variable domain reads DGGITQSPKYLFRKEGQNVTLSCEQNLNHDAMYWYRQDPGQGLRLIYYSQIVNDFQKGDIAEGYSVSREKKESFPLTVTSAQKNPTAFYLCASIGQANTGELFFGEGSRLTVL.

The rearrangement joins TRBV18 to TRBJ2-7; 12 bases are shared with TRBD1. The CDR3 loop spans 18 amino acids. Looked up from germline, CDR1 is KGHSH and CDR2 is LQKENI. V shed 3 bases and J 7 bases; nucleotides not matched to a gene: 16. CDR3 in DNA: TGTGCCAGCTCACCTATCAGGACCGGGACAGGGGGCGCGGGGGAGCAGTACTTC. Protein sequence: CASSPIRTGTGGAGEQYF.

This chain links TRBV29-1 with TRBJ1-4; 7 bases agree with TRBD1. Germline V lookup: CDR1 SQVTM, CDR2 ANQGSEA. This CDR3 is 13 amino acids long. Trimming cost V 4 bases and J 2 bases; bases outside gene matches: 1. The CDR3 spells CSVGGQTNEKLFF. The CDR3 DNA follows: TGCAGCGTTGGGGGACAGACTAATGAAAAACTGTTTTTT.

This clone has only a few counts. At one end the junction does not follow the germline gene, possibly because of a read error. The chain employs TRBV5-1 and TRBJ1-1; D gene uncertain. The germline V gene has CDR1 SGHRS and CDR2 YFSETQ. This CDR3 region has 14 residues. The DNA for the CDR3 is TGCGCCAGCAGCGTGGGATCGGTGAACGCTGAAGCTTTCTTT. Residues: CASSVGSVNAEAFF.

The chain combines TRBV7-8 with TRBJ2-7, with 13 bases fitting TRBD2. Unmatched junction bases numbered 13, after V lost 2 bases and J lost 3 bases. This CDR3 has 19 residues. Germline V gene data show CDR1 as SGHVS and CDR2 as FQNEAQ. The CDR3 reads CASSLPRGTSGGGYYEQYF. Written as DNA, the CDR3 is TGTGCCAGCAGCTTACCTCGAGGAACTAGCGGGGGGGGATACTACGAGCAGTACTTC.